This TCR beta chain is from a study of blood T cells in healthy people across ages. Study outcomes and limitations: Diversity of TCR beta correlated strongly with naive T cell percentage.

There are a few counts of this clonotype. Its antigen is unidentified. Combining a sample-barcoded 5' primer with a J-beta primer mix, a second PCR ran for 7 to 11 cycles. A template-switch adaptor that had 12 random nucleotides put a tag on each cDNA molecule. TCRdb re-derived calls from the 5' RACE reads in MiXCR, one entry per CDR3 protein. This table holds some 290,000 distinct CDR3 sequences, around 29% found once. PBMCs numbering at least 6.5 million were isolated per sample. V gave up 1 base and J gave up 1 base, with 4 bases separating them. The CDR3 length is 13 residues. Germline-derived CDR1 and CDR2 are MDHEN and SYDVKM.

This chain uses TRBV28 with TRBJ1-1; D remains ambiguous. The material sequenced was blood. The TCR sequence derives from a woman in her 70s in good health. The CDR3 DNA follows: TGTGCCAGCAGTTTATACGCGAACACTGAAGCTTTCTTT. It translates to CASSLYANTEAFF.